These T cell receptor beta chains were read from a single sample in a study of regulatory T cells in long-lasting Graves disease. TCRdb independently ran MiXCR on the multiplex PCR reads; one entry per CDR3 protein. The table records a few hundred thousand distinct CDR3 sequences, roughly 25% of them present only once. The sample here was peripheral blood mononuclear cells (PBMCs), taken when the disease was refractory, from a patient treated with antithyroid drugs. The receptors here all came from a middle-aged woman with Graves disease. CDR3s leave out the opening cysteine and the closing phenylalanine or tryptophan.

J	V	CDR3
TRBJ2-2	TRBV3-1	ASSDDNTGELF
TRBJ1-3	TRBV6-1	ASSPWTQPTGNTIY
TRBJ2-5	TRBV9	ASSPKGCPRETQY
TRBJ1-1	TRBV9	ASSVQGAMNTEAF
TRBJ1-1	TRBV29-1	SVGATVNTEAF
TRBJ2-2	TRBV28	ASSFVREVGELF
TRBJ2-7	TRBV20-1	SAQGPGTGEQY
TRBJ1-5	TRBV28	ASSLRAGEVQPQH
TRBJ2-7	TRBV2	ASRQTFTYEQY
TRBJ1-2	TRBV14	ASSQGGGNYGYT
TRBJ2-6	TRBV5-1	ASSQQATSDVLT
TRBJ2-7	TRBV12-3/TRBV12-4	ASSFTSGSGEQY
TRBJ1-6	TRBV11-2	ASSSAGGDSPLH
TRBJ1-1	TRBV7-9	ASSLVYVFGQGVDEAF
TRBJ2-1	TRBV3-1	ASSQVGREQF
TRBJ1-5	TRBV28	ASSFAVFTYSNQPQH
TRBJ2-7	TRBV2	ASTVAGGPSYEQY
TRBJ2-7	TRBV29-1	SVEGGSSEQY
TRBJ2-7	TRBV12-3/TRBV12-4	ASSLALGGPYEQY
TRBJ2-7	TRBV2	ASNRGTSGSSSYEQY
TRBJ2-6	TRBV7-9	ASSRSESGVNVLT
TRBJ1-5	TRBV28	ASILGGLGNQPQH
TRBJ2-3	TRBV7-9	ASGPGSPPTQY
TRBJ2-2	TRBV28	ASSLWGLAGGPGELF
TRBJ2-7	TRBV25-1	ASNNAGTHSYEQY
TRBJ1-3	TRBV11-2	ASSLYLRSGNTIY
TRBJ1-2	TRBV5-1	ASSKGQGDGYT
TRBJ1-2	TRBV28	ASSQNAGALQYGYT
TRBJ2-2	TRBV19	ASSADLDTGELF
TRBJ1-3	TRBV3-1	ASSQGDAGSGNTIY
TRBJ1-1	TRBV5-1	ASSSTGGRNTEAF
TRBJ2-1	TRBV7-9	ASSEDRGIAGGEQF
TRBJ2-7	TRBV24-1	ATGDSYEQY
TRBJ1-5	TRBV5-1	ASIVDSNQPQH
TRBJ1-1	TRBV7-8	ASSRTDTGEWNTEAF
TRBJ1-2	TRBV11-2	ASSLDPGVRGYT
TRBJ2-7	TRBV7-9	ASSKGQGSFYEQY
TRBJ2-3	TRBV10-2	ASREGGPPQY
TRBJ1-1	TRBV6-4	ASSEMDNCVGSMNTEAF
TRBJ2-7	TRBV2	ASSGTPTGVISYEQY
TRBJ1-1	TRBV13	ASSSGRTPEAF
TRBJ1-4	TRBV7-6	ASSLAGGGKLF
TRBJ2-5	TRBV12-5	ASGFSPFRLAGRDFQETQY
TRBJ1-5	TRBV11-2	ASSLSGVGTQH
TRBJ1-4	TRBV10-3	AISEPPRGVKLF
TRBJ2-7	TRBV28	ASSSWTSGAYEQY
TRBJ1-1	TRBV5-1	ASSLETWTEAF
TRBJ1-2	TRBV5-5	ASSLVYDRGVYGYT
TRBJ2-5	TRBV6-5	ASSYLGWETQY
TRBJ2-1	TRBV2	ASSVEASSYNEQF
TRBJ2-2	TRBV5-1	ASSLGGLAGPGELF